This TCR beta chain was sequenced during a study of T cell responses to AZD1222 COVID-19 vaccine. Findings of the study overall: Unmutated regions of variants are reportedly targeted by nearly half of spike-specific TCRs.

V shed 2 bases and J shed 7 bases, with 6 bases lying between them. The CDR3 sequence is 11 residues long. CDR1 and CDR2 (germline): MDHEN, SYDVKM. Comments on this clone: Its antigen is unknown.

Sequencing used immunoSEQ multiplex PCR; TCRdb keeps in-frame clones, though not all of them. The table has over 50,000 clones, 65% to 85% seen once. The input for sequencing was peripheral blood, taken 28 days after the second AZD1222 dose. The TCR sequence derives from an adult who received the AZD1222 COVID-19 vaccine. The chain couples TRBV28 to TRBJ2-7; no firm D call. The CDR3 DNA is TGTGCCAGCAGTTTAGAACTTGAGCAGTACTTC. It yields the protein CASSLELEQYF.